Each of the 19 T cell receptor beta chains below was sequenced from the same sample in a study of T cell clones after liver transplantation (dated by TCRdb to the late 2010s). Receptor amplification or capture employed the immunoSEQ multiplex PCR assay. Imported from immuneACCESS, the table was reduced by TCRdb to in-frame sequences with V and J called. These copies leave out some clones; in studies compared against another copy, an unresolved V gene accounts for under half, and the cause of the remainder is not known. The sample profile shows about 85,000 clones; roughly 80% of them were found once. The biggest ten clones account for 0.45% to 0.6% of the sample. Sequences were derived from CD4+ T cells from blood, sampled 46 months after liver transplant. All receptors come from a human patient who received a liver transplant. After a transplant, some of the T cells may come from the graft donor.

The rearrangement uses TRBV18 and TRBJ2-7, with D unclear. V shed 0 bases and J shed 2 bases, with 14 bases lying between them. CDR1 is KGHSH and CDR2 is LQKENI in the germline V gene. The length of the CDR3 is 16 residues. Here the CDR3 DNA reads TGTGCCAGCTCACCACCGGTCAAAGGGCAGACCTACGAGCAGTACTTC. Translated: CASSPPVKGQTYEQYF. Drawing the rest from reference TRBV18 and TRBJ2-7, the complete variable domain is NAGVMQNPRHLVRRRGQEARLRCSPMKGHSHVYWYRQLPEEGLKFMVYLQKENIIDESGMPKERFSAEFPKEGPSILRIQQVVRGDSAAYFCASSPPVKGQTYEQYFGPGTRLTVT.

This clone was recorded at least ten times. V and J are TRBV15 and TRBJ2-6; D unclear. Germline CDR1 reads LNHNV; CDR2 reads YYDKDF (reference sequence). V lost 3 bases to trimming and J lost 4 bases, with 13 bases between them. The CDR3 contains 16 residues. The CDR3 loop reads CATSRDGRAGANVLTF. Written as DNA, the CDR3 is TGTGCCACCAGCAGGGACGGACGGGCGGGGGCCAACGTCCTGACTTTC.

The chain recombines TRBV28 with TRBJ1-1; D unresolved. Germline CDR1 MDHEN, CDR2 SYDVKM. The CDR3 covers 15 residues. V was cut by 5 bases and J by 5 bases, with 18 bases left in between. CDR3 amino acids: CASSPALGIRTEAFF. The CDR3 region has the DNA TGTGCCAGCAGTCCCGCCCTGGGGATTCGGACTGAAGCTTTCTTT.

This clone was recorded only once. The V and J genes are TRBV19 and TRBJ2-1; TRBD1 is a possible D gene (6 bases). Germline V lookup: CDR1 LNHDA, CDR2 SQIVND (reference sequence). V dropped 6 bases and J dropped 4 bases, with 19 bases sitting between them. The CDR3 contains 16 residues. CDR3 nucleotides: TGTGCCAGTAGCCACTGGAGTTTCCAGGGGTACAATGAGCAGTTCTTC. Translation gives CASSHWSFQGYNEQFF. The variable domain in full, completed from reference TRBV19 and TRBJ2-1, reads DGGITQSPKYLFRKEGQNVTLSCEQNLNHDAMYWYRQDPGQGLRLIYYSQIVNDFQKGDIAEGYSVSREKKESFPLTVTSAQKNPTAFYLCASSHWSFQGYNEQFFGPGTRLTVL.

CDR3: CASSSNPQLMNTEAFF. The CDR3 bases are TGCGCCAGCAGCTCTAACCCACAACTCATGAACACTGAAGCTTTCTTT. J is TRBJ1-1 and V is TRBV5-1; D not certain. The V and J ends lost 3 bases and 0 bases respectively, with 15 bases between them. The CDR3 sequence is 16 residues long. Germline-derived CDR1 and CDR2 are SGHRS and YFSETQ. Full variable domain (rest looked up from reference TRBV5-1 and TRBJ1-1): KAGVTQTPRYLIKTRGQQVTLSCSPISGHRSVSWYQQTPGQGLQFLFEYFSETQRNKGNFPGRFSGRQFSNSRSEMNVSTLELGDSALYLCASSSNPQLMNTEAFFGQGTRLTVV.

The J gene is TRBJ2-3, the V gene TRBV6-1; unclear D gene. This CDR3 is built from 11 residues. V lost 5 bases and J lost 8, with 8 bases in between. The germline CDR1 and CDR2 sequences are MNHNS and SASEGT. The CDR3 DNA follows: TGTGCCAGCAGTTTATCATCTACGCAGTATTTT. This encodes CASSLSSTQYF.

This clone was detected a few times. This chain links TRBV7-6 with TRBJ1-3; D gene ambiguous. The ends were cut back, 4 bases at V and 0 bases at J, with 13 bases in the middle. Per germline, CDR1 SGHVS and CDR2 FNYEAQ. The CDR3 extends over 16 amino acids. CDR3: CASSSWTADSGNTIYF. Here the CDR3 DNA reads TGTGCCAGCAGCTCTTGGACGGCCGACTCTGGAAACACCATATATTTT.

The chain employs TRBV2 and TRBJ2-5; tentatively, D is TRBD1 (9 bases). CDR1 SNHLY and CDR2 FYNNEI come from the germline V gene. V was shortened by 5 bases and J by 2 bases, with 21 bases between the two germline ends. This CDR3 comprises 17 residues. CDR3 nucleotide sequence: TGTGCCAGCAGTCCCGGGACAGGGCGGGGGGATCAAGAGACCCAGTACTTC. Its protein product is CASSPGTGRGDQETQYF.

The CDR3 sequence: CASRLGNTEAFF. The DNA for the CDR3 is TGTGCCAGCAGACTCGGGAACACTGAAGCTTTCTTT. The chain is built from TRBV7-9 and TRBJ1-1; D remains unclear. The CDR3 extends over 12 amino acids. Germline lookup yields CDR1 SEHNR and CDR2 FQNEAQ (reference sequence). V was clipped by 6 bases and J by 1 base, with 6 bases between them.

The V gene is TRBV10-2, the J gene TRBJ2-5; the match to TRBD2 covers 8 bases. Germline V gene data show CDR1 as WSHSY and CDR2 as SAAADI. The CDR3 length is 15 residues. The V gene end was trimmed by 8 bases and the J gene end by 3 bases; junction bases not matched to a gene: 11. The chain's CDR3 is CASLAGLVRKETQYF. The CDR3 region has the DNA TGCGCCAGCTTAGCGGGGCTGGTACGAAAAGAGACCCAGTACTTC.

The chain recombines TRBV27 with TRBJ1-5; tentatively, D is TRBD1 (5 bases). The germline V gene has CDR1 MNHEY and CDR2 SMNVEV (reference sequence). Trimming left V 5 bases short and J 5 bases short, with 13 bases between. The CDR3 runs 14 residues. The CDR3 loop is CASSHHPTDQPQHF. In DNA, the CDR3 is TGTGCCAGCAGTCACCACCCGACAGATCAGCCCCAGCATTTT.

J is TRBJ2-7 and V is TRBV10-2; D is perhaps TRBD1 (5 bases). The V end was cut by 8 bases, the J end by 1 base, with 12 bases between. The CDR3 spans 13 residues. Germline CDR1 and CDR2: WSHSY and SAAADI. The chain's CDR3 is CASRQTVSYEQYF. The CDR3 coding sequence is TGCGCCAGCCGACAGACAGTTTCCTACGAGCAGTACTTC.

V is TRBV27 and J is TRBJ1-5, with D perhaps matching TRBD1 (5 bases). The CDR3 runs to 15 residues. V shed 6 bases and J shed 2 bases, with 14 bases lying between them. Per the germline V gene, CDR1 is MNHEY and CDR2 is SMNVEV (reference sequence). The CDR3 region has the DNA TGTGCCAGCAGGGCGAGGGGAGAGGGCAATCAGCCCCAGCATTTT. This codes for CASRARGEGNQPQHF.

The chain combines TRBV6-5 with TRBJ1-2, with D possibly matching TRBD1 (6 bases). This CDR3 comprises 13 residues. The V end was cut by 7 bases, the J end by 6 bases, with 15 bases between. Germline loops: CDR1 MNHEY, CDR2 SVGAGI. CDR3: CASNLQGYDGYTF. CDR3 coding DNA: TGTGCCAGCAACCTACAGGGTTATGATGGCTACACCTTC.

CDR3 amino acids: CASSFSGANQETQYF. As DNA, the CDR3 is TGTGCCAGCAGTTTTAGTGGGGCTAACCAAGAGACCCAGTACTTC. The rearrangement joins TRBV28 to TRBJ2-5; the D gene is possibly TRBD1 (5 bases). V dropped 3 bases and J dropped 0 bases, with 11 bases sitting between them. Germline V gives CDR1 MDHEN, CDR2 SYDVKM. This CDR3 spans 15 amino acids. Combining the CDR3 with reference TRBV28 and TRBJ2-5 gives the whole variable domain DVKVTQSSRYLVKRTGEKVFLECVQDMDHENMFWYRQDPGLGLRLIYFSYDVKMKEKGDIPEGYSVSREKKERFSLILESASTNQTSMYLCASSFSGANQETQYFGPGTRLLVL.

V is TRBV6-1 and J is TRBJ1-3, with a possible D match to TRBD1 (5 bases). The V end lost 8 bases, the J end lost 0 bases, and 8 bases lay between the germline ends. Germline V gives CDR1 MNHNS, CDR2 SASEGT. The CDR3 has 13 residues. The CDR3 is CASWDRSGNTIYF. As DNA, the CDR3 is TGTGCCAGCTGGGACCGCTCTGGAAACACCATATATTTT.

This chain links TRBV7-9 with TRBJ2-5, with D possibly matching TRBD1 (6 bases). CDR1 SEHNR and CDR2 FQNEAQ come from the germline V gene (reference sequence). The ends were cut back, 4 bases at V and 2 bases at J, with 14 bases in the middle. The CDR3 length is 15 residues. This CDR3 reads CASSSIGQPQETQYF. For the CDR3, the DNA is TGTGCCAGCAGCTCTATCGGACAGCCACAAGAGACCCAGTACTTC.

This rearrangement joins TRBV7-2 to TRBJ1-5; 9 nucleotides agree with TRBD1. The CDR3 loop spans 14 amino acids. Germline values: CDR1 SGHTA, CDR2 FQGNSA. V lost 6 bases to trimming and J lost 4 bases; unmatched junction nucleotides: 4. The CDR3: CASSFDRGNQPQHF. The CDR3 DNA follows: TGTGCCAGCAGTTTCGACAGGGGGAATCAGCCCCAGCATTTT.

J is TRBJ2-3 and V is TRBV28; a possible D gene is TRBD2 (6 bases). The CDR3 is 16 amino acids. V lost 2 bases, J lost 2 bases, and 14 bases lay in between. Germline CDR1 MDHEN, CDR2 SYDVKM. CDR3 sequence: CASSLRAGRITDTQYF. The CDR3 DNA sequence: TGTGCCAGCAGTTTAAGGGCGGGACGTATCACAGATACGCAGTATTTT.